The T cell receptor (beta chain) under discussion was sequenced for a study of T cells of healthy individuals. This clonotype turned up a few times. MiXCR was run by TCRdb on the 5' RACE reads, yielding one entry per CDR3 protein. Among 85,000 to 100,000 distinct CDR3 sequences listed, 15% to 20% were seen once. CDR3 length: 14 residues. Per the germline V gene, CDR1 is SGDLS and CDR2 is YYNGEE. V was pared by 0 bases and J by 0 bases, with 7 bases between. The rearrangement uses TRBV9 and TRBJ2-7, with D possibly being TRBD1 (5 bases). The TCR originated in a human donor in good health. CDR3 DNA: TGTGCCAGCAGCGTAGGACAGTCCTCCTACGAGCAGTACTTC. This translates into CASSVGQSSYEQYF.